This paragraph reports one T cell receptor (beta chain). The sample originates from a study of blood T cell repertoires in COVID-19. The wider study: From the United States, Italy and Spain came samples of acute and convalescent COVID-19. The cDNA or gDNA used as material had been derived from T cells, B-cell-depleted T cells, or PBMCs.

TCRdb's copy holds only in-frame clones and misses some; the assay was immunoSEQ multiplex PCR. Of 250,000 to 350,000 clones in the sample, around 89% were seen once. This clonotype originated in a woman aged 25 to 39 who had recovered from COVID-19. The specimen sequenced was peripheral blood.

The CDR3: CAISEETTASLLYGYTF. The CDR3 nucleotides read TGTGCCATCAGTGAGGAAACGACAGCTTCCCTCCTCTATGGCTACACCTTC. The chain is built from TRBV10-3 and TRBJ1-2, with a weak D call TRBD1 (5 bases). The V gene's germline CDR1 is ENHRY and CDR2 SYGVKD. The CDR3 loop spans 17 amino acids. Between the trimmed V and J ends, which lost 2 bases and 4 bases, there was a span of 20 bases.